The 2 T cell receptor beta chains below come from one sample, sequenced in a study of CD4 and CD8 cells across lung adenocarcinoma regions (dated by TCRdb to 2016 to 2018). The library was made by PCR. Sequenced on a HiSeq X Ten. TCRdb cleaned the public reads at Q25 with fastp, built clones with MiXCR and kept in-frame beta chains. Each CDR3 protein appears once, grouped with its most common genes and DNA. The sample data list 16,000 or so distinct CDR3 sequences, and over 50% of these were observed just once. The ten largest clones capture approximately 29% of the sample. Sequencing was done on a sample of CD8+ T cells from the center of a lung tumor. Sample cell subset or site, as interpreted from the label and publication: tumor center region. These receptors originate from a female donor with lung adenocarcinoma. The CD4 and CD8 labels of this study may be unreliable.

A remark on this clonotype: One end of the junction fails to match germline, which may point to a read error. The chain is built from TRBV6-1 and TRBJ2-3; 8 nucleotides agree with TRBD2. CDR1 is MNHNS, CDR2 SASEGT, per germline. The CDR3 spans 16 residues. Written as DNA, the CDR3 is TGTGCCAGCAGTCCTAGCGGGCACCCAGCCAAAGATACTCAGTATTTC. Amino acid sequence: CASSPSGHPAKDTQYF.

The sample holds many counts of this clonotype. This sequence joins TRBV6-4 and TRBJ1-2, with D possibly matching TRBD1 (5 bases). The CDR3 spans 13 residues. Per the germline V gene, CDR1 is MRHNA and CDR2 is SNTAGT. V lost 3 bases to trimming and J lost 7 bases, with 12 bases between them. In DNA, the CDR3 is TGTGCCAGCAGTGAAGAGGGGACGGGTGGCTACACCTTC. It translates to CASSEEGTGGYTF.